The 30 T cell receptor beta chains given below trace back to one sample, sequenced in a study of T-cell memory formation after mild COVID-19. Each CDR3 protein gets one entry after TCRdb re-called the 5' RACE reads with MiXCR. The sample comprises around 340,000 distinct CDR3 sequences, about an eighth of which are singletons, and 20% to 25% rests with the top ten. Material for sequencing was PBMCs or a T cell subset sorted from them (not recorded which). The receptors originated from a man younger than 35 who had mild COVID-19 (a few samples of this study predate the infection). Cell type and time point are not known.

The V and J genes are TRBV12-3 or TRBV12-4 and TRBJ1-2; TRBD1 aligns across 7 bases. V dropped 5 bases and J dropped 3; count of bases not matched to a gene: 6. The CDR3 spans 14 residues. CDR3 bases: TGTGCCAGCAGTGCCCCCACAGGGGACTATGGCTACACCTTC. Translating it yields CASSAPTGDYGYTF.

In its sample, this clonotype was seen many times. CDR3 sequence: CASSLSGRLAGAGELFF. For the CDR3, the DNA is TGCGCCAGCAGCCTATCAGGGCGCCTAGCGGGAGCCGGGGAGCTGTTTTTT. This rearrangement joins TRBV4-1 to TRBJ2-2; TRBD2 agrees at 10 bases. Unmatched junction bases numbered 11, after V lost 4 bases and J lost 6 bases. Germline V gene sequence: CDR1 MGHRA, CDR2 YSYEKL. The CDR3 is made up of 17 amino acids.

This clonotype showed up just a few times. The chain recombines TRBV12-3 or TRBV12-4 with TRBJ2-2; D unclear. V gave up 3 bases and J gave up 6 bases, with 8 bases separating them. This CDR3 is 13 amino acids long. CDR3 protein: CASSFTISGELFF. DNA of the CDR3: TGTGCCAGCAGTTTCACCATTTCCGGGGAGCTGTTTTTT.

This sequence joins TRBV4-1 and TRBJ1-1; a weak D match, TRBD1 (5 bases). This CDR3 comprises 15 residues. V was cut by 4 bases and J by 3 bases, with 15 bases left in between. Germline-derived CDR1 and CDR2 are MGHRA and YSYEKL. The CDR3 spells CASSPGPGHDTEAFF. In nucleotides, the CDR3 is TGCGCCAGCAGCCCCGGCCCAGGGCACGACACTGAAGCTTTCTTT.

This clonotype occurred a few times. V and J are TRBV20-1 and TRBJ1-2, with D possibly TRBD1 on 6 matching bases. The CDR3 length is 15 residues. Trimming pared 0 bases from V and 2 bases from J, leaving 13 bases between. Germline lookup yields CDR1 DFQATT and CDR2 SNEGSKA (reference sequence). The CDR3 here is CSARDSAGGNYGYTF. The CDR3 coding sequence is TGCAGTGCTAGAGATTCCGCCGGGGGCAACTATGGCTACACCTTC.

This clonotype was seen ten or more times. This rearrangement joins TRBV7-2 to TRBJ2-1; 7 bases are shared with TRBD2. Germline V gene data show CDR1 as SGHTA and CDR2 as FQGNSA. Trimming cost V 4 bases and J 0 bases; bases outside gene matches: 3. The CDR3 totals 15 residues. The CDR3: CASSWRGSSYNEQFF. The CDR3 coding sequence is TGTGCCAGCAGCTGGCGGGGGTCCTCCTACAATGAGCAGTTCTTC. Drawing the rest from reference TRBV7-2 and TRBJ2-1, the complete variable domain is GAGVSQSPSNKVTEKGKDVELRCDPISGHTALYWYRQSLGQGLEFLIYFQGNSAPDKSGLPSDRFSAERTGGSVSTLTIQRTQQEDSAVYLCASSWRGSSYNEQFFGPGTRLTVL.

This clonotype was detected a few times. The CDR3, as DNA: TGCGCCAGCAGCCGATATCTAGCGGGGGGGCTCAACATTCAGTACTTC. Amino acids: CASSRYLAGGLNIQYF. V gene TRBV4-3 combines with J gene TRBJ2-4, with TRBD2 matching 12 bases. Unmatched junction bases numbered 8, after V lost 4 bases and J lost 7 bases. This CDR3 has 16 amino acids. CDR1 is LGHNA and CDR2 is YSLEER in the germline V gene.

This chain links TRBV14 with TRBJ2-1; D is ambiguous. The germline V gene has CDR1 SGHDN and CDR2 FVKESK. The CDR3 contains 12 residues. The V end was cut by 3 bases, the J end by 6 bases, with 6 bases between. CDR3 region: CASSQHSNEQFF. In DNA, the CDR3 is TGTGCCAGCAGCCAGCACTCCAATGAGCAGTTCTTC.

This clonotype came up a few times. The V and J genes are TRBV7-8 and TRBJ2-5; tentatively, D is TRBD1 or TRBD2 (5 bases each). In germline, CDR1 is SGHVS, CDR2 FQNEAQ. Trimming stripped 5 bases from V and 5 bases from J, with 12 bases between. CDR3 length: 13 amino acids. The CDR3 bases are TGTGCCAGCAGCCTCCGGGGCCCGGAGACCCAGTACTTC. Its translation: CASSLRGPETQYF.

In DNA form, the CDR3 reads TGTGCCAGCAGCTTGGCTGGGGTGACCAAAAACATTCAGTACTTC. This gives the protein CASSLAGVTKNIQYF. The genes are TRBV5-4 and TRBJ2-4; D not certain. The CDR3 has 15 residues. Germline V gene lookup returns CDR1 SGHNT and CDR2 YYREEE (reference sequence). V shed 0 bases and J shed 2 bases, with 9 bases lying between them.

This clonotype was observed a handful of times. The chain has TRBV6-5 and TRBJ2-4; 7 nucleotides match TRBD1. The CDR3 extends over 18 amino acids. V was clipped by 5 bases and J by 1 base; unmatched bases: 14. Germline CDR1 and CDR2: MNHEY and SVGAGI. CDR3 amino acids: CASSGAGGDGTAKNIQYF. The CDR3 DNA reads as TGTGCCAGCAGTGGAGCAGGGGGAGATGGTACGGCCAAAAACATTCAGTACTTC.

This sequence joins TRBV5-1 and TRBJ2-5; D is possibly TRBD1 (5 bases). Trimming shortened V by 2 bases and J by 2 bases, and 13 bases separated the two germline ends. Germline values: CDR1 SGHRS, CDR2 YFSETQ. This CDR3 comprises 15 residues. CDR3 loop: CASSFQGIEQETQYF. The CDR3 DNA is TGCGCCAGCAGCTTCCAGGGTATTGAACAAGAGACCCAGTACTTC.

This clonotype appeared a few times. The chain recombines TRBV5-1 with TRBJ1-2; possibly TRBD1 for D (6 bases). Looked up from germline, CDR1 is SGHRS and CDR2 is YFSETQ. The CDR3 covers 14 residues. Trimming cost V 2 bases and J 8 bases, with 16 bases left between them. The CDR3 DNA reads as TGCGCCAGCAGCTTAGCCGGACAGCTTGACGGCTACACCTTC. Protein product: CASSLAGQLDGYTF.

The rearrangement links TRBV3-1 to TRBJ2-7; no firm D call. CDR3 length: 15 residues. The germline V gene has CDR1 LGHDT and CDR2 YNNKEL (reference sequence). Trimming took off 1 base at V and 2 bases at J, with 12 bases between the two ends. CDR3 coding DNA: TGTGCCAGCAGCCAAGGAGTAGGCGCGGCCTACGAGCAGTACTTC. Its protein is CASSQGVGAAYEQYF.

In its sample, this clonotype was seen a few times. This chain uses TRBV4-2 with TRBJ2-3; TRBD2 agrees at 8 bases. Germline-derived CDR1 and CDR2 are LGHNA and YNFKEQ. V lost 4 bases to trimming and J lost 5 bases; unmatched junction nucleotides: 8. This CDR3 has 15 amino acids. The CDR3 nucleotides read TGTGCCAGCAGCCCAGGACAAAGCGGGGGAGATACGCAGTATTTT. This sequence encodes CASSPGQSGGDTQYF.

This clonotype was observed a handful of times. The J gene is TRBJ2-5, the V gene TRBV7-2; TRBD2 might be the D (5 bases). This CDR3 is built from 13 residues. Germline assignment: CDR1 SGHTA and CDR2 FQGNSA. Deletions cut 2 bases from V and 4 bases from J, with 8 bases between. The DNA for the CDR3 is TGTGCCAGCAGCTTATTTGCGGGAGAGACCCAGTACTTC. Encoded protein: CASSLFAGETQYF. Based on the CDR3 plus reference TRBV7-2 and TRBJ2-5, the full variable domain is GAGVSQSPSNKVTEKGKDVELRCDPISGHTALYWYRQSLGQGLEFLIYFQGNSAPDKSGLPSDRFSAERTGGSVSTLTIQRTQQEDSAVYLCASSLFAGETQYFGPGTRLLVL.

This clonotype was recorded a few times. CDR3 DNA: TGCGCCAGCAGCCGACAGGGTACGGCTGAGCAGTTCTTC. It yields the protein CASSRQGTAEQFF. This chain joins TRBV5-1 and TRBJ2-1, with 7 bases fitting TRBD1. CDR3 size: 13 residues. Trimming took 4 bases from V and 9 from J; bases not matched to a gene: 7. The germline V gene has CDR1 SGHRS and CDR2 YFSETQ. Supplemented by reference TRBV5-1 and TRBJ2-1, the full variable domain reads KAGVTQTPRYLIKTRGQQVTLSCSPISGHRSVSWYQQTPGQGLQFLFEYFSETQRNKGNFPGRFSGRQFSNSRSEMNVSTLELGDSALYLCASSRQGTAEQFFGPGTRLTVL.

The rearrangement links TRBV6-5 to TRBJ2-2; TRBD1 might be the D (5 bases). The V gene lost 8 bases and the J gene lost 0 bases, with 10 bases spanning the gap. Germline loops: CDR1 MNHEY, CDR2 SVGAGI. This CDR3 region has 14 residues. CDR3 residues: CASLPGPNTGELFF. The CDR3 nucleotides read TGTGCCAGCCTTCCAGGGCCGAACACCGGGGAGCTGTTTTTT.

The rearrangement joins TRBV29-1 to TRBJ1-5; TRBD1 agrees at 8 bases. J was trimmed by 3 bases and V by 6 bases; bases with no gene match: 1. Germline lookup yields CDR1 SQVTM and CDR2 ANQGSEA. The CDR3 totals 12 residues. The CDR3: CSVGQVNQPQHF. The CDR3 nucleotides are TGCAGCGTGGGACAGGTCAATCAGCCCCAGCATTTT.

The genes are TRBV4-1 and TRBJ2-5; TRBD2 agrees at 7 bases. The V gene's germline CDR1 is MGHRA and CDR2 YSYEKL. The CDR3 is made up of 16 amino acids. J lost 2 bases, V lost 3 bases, and 9 bases had no gene match. CDR3 protein: CASSQPAGRGQETQYF. CDR3 coding DNA: TGCGCCAGCAGCCAGCCAGCGGGAAGAGGTCAAGAGACCCAGTACTTC.

There are many counts of this clonotype. The gene calls are TRBV7-8 and TRBJ2-5, with TRBD2 matching over 11 bases. V lost 5 bases and J lost 5; bases outside the gene matches: 7. CDR1 is SGHVS, CDR2 FQNEAQ, per germline. The CDR3 loop spans 15 amino acids. CDR3 in amino acids: CASSRPTSGVETQYF. The CDR3, as DNA: TGTGCCAGCAGCCGCCCGACTAGCGGGGTGGAGACCCAGTACTTC.

The chain employs TRBV6-5 and TRBJ1-2; D uncertain. Trimming left V 8 bases short and J 8 bases short, with 12 bases between. The CDR3 loop spans 11 amino acids. Germline V CDR1 and CDR2: MNHEY, SVGAGI. This CDR3 reads CASVGGLGYTF. The CDR3 DNA reads as TGTGCCAGCGTGGGAGGGCTGGGCTACACCTTC.

This clonotype was observed a handful of times. A junction end diverges from the germline sequence, so it may reflect a read error. This rearrangement joins TRBV19 to TRBJ1-1; D may be TRBD1 (5 bases). The CDR3 loop spans 15 amino acids. Germline values: CDR1 LNHDA, CDR2 SQIVND (reference sequence). This CDR3 reads CASSIVGEGPRAAFF. The CDR3 DNA reads TGTGCCAGTAGCATAGTGGGGGAGGGCCCCAGGGCGGCTTTCTTT.

Ten or more counts support this clonotype. The chain carries TRBV12-3 or TRBV12-4 and TRBJ2-1; D is perhaps TRBD2 (5 bases). Deletions cut 8 bases from V and 7 bases from J, with 15 bases between. This CDR3 comprises 13 residues. CDR3 sequence: CASVRAMRNEQFF. CDR3 nucleotides: TGTGCCAGCGTGAGGGCCATGCGAAATGAGCAGTTCTTC.

V and J are TRBV14 and TRBJ2-3; 9 positions match TRBD1. Germline CDR1 is SGHDN and CDR2 is FVKESK. V was clipped by 0 bases and J by 3 bases; unmatched bases: 4. The CDR3 covers 16 residues. The CDR3 nucleotides are TGTGCCAGCAGCCAAGATTACAGGGGGCGGACAGATACGCAGTATTTT. Protein: CASSQDYRGRTDTQYF.

The chain links TRBV11-2 to TRBJ1-2; D remains unclear. V lost 5 bases to trimming and J lost 8 bases, with 21 bases between them. This CDR3 is built from 15 residues. Germline V gives CDR1 SGHAT, CDR2 FQNNGV. The DNA of the CDR3 is TGTGCCAGCAGCCGAGGACGGAGGATTGATGCGGGCTACACCTTC. Translating gives CASSRGRRIDAGYTF.

The chain joins TRBV29-1 to TRBJ2-5, with a tentative D call TRBD1 (5 bases). Germline V gene data show CDR1 as SQVTM and CDR2 as ANQGSEA. Trimming cost V 4 bases and J 3 bases, with 12 bases left between them. This CDR3 is 13 amino acids long. The DNA of the CDR3 is TGCAGCGTTGGTTTCAGGGCCAAAGAGACCCAGTACTTC. Amino acids: CSVGFRAKETQYF.

This clonotype was counted between two and nine times. The chain recombines TRBV6-5 with TRBJ2-7; D perhaps matches TRBD2 (5 bases). The germline V and J ends were trimmed by 2 bases and 6 bases, with 17 bases remaining between them. The CDR3 totals 15 residues. In germline, CDR1 is MNHEY, CDR2 SVGAGI. CDR3 nucleotide sequence: TGTGCCAGCAGTTACGGAGGCCTCCCTGGAGGCGAGCAGTACTTC. It encodes CASSYGGLPGGEQYF.

This clonotype showed up just a few times. This chain uses TRBV28 with TRBJ2-1; TRBD1 matches at 9 bases. The CDR3 sequence is 14 residues long. The V and J ends lost 3 bases and 16 bases, in that order; junction bases with no gene match: 13. Germline V gene lookup returns CDR1 MDHEN and CDR2 SYDVKM. The CDR3: CASSFRRDRAVEFF. CDR3 nucleotide sequence: TGTGCCAGCAGTTTCCGTCGGGACAGGGCAGTGGAATTCTTC.

Ten or more counts support this clonotype. The chain is built from TRBV4-3 and TRBJ1-5, with D maybe TRBD1 (5 bases). V gave up 1 base and J gave up 1 base, with 11 bases separating them. The CDR3 runs 16 residues. In germline, CDR1 is LGHNA, CDR2 YSLEER. The CDR3 coding sequence is TGCGCCAGCAGCCAAGGCGAGGGACGGAGCAATCAGCCCCAGCATTTT. Its translation: CASSQGEGRSNQPQHF.